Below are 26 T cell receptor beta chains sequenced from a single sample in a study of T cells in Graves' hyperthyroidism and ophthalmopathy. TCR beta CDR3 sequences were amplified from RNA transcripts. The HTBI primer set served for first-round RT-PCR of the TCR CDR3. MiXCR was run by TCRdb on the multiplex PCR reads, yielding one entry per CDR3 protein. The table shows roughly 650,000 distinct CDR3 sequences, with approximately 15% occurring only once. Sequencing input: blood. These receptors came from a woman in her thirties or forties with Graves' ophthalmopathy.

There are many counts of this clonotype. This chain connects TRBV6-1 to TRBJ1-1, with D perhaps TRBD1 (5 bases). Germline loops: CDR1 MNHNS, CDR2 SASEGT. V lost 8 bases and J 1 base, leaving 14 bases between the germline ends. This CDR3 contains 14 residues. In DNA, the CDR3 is TGTGCCAGCGGAATGGGGCAGGGGAACACTGAAGCTTTCTTT. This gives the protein CASGMGQGNTEAFF.

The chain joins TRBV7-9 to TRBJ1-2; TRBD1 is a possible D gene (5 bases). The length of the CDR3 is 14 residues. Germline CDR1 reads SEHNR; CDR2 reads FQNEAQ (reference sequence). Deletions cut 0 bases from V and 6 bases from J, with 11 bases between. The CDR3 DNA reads TGTGCCAGCAGCTTAGCGCTTGTGGGGGATGGCTACACCTTC. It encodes CASSLALVGDGYTF.

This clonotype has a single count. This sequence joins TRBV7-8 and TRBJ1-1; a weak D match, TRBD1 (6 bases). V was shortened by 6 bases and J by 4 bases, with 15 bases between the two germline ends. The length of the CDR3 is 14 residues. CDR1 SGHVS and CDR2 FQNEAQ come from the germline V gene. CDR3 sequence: CASRRGGAGTEAFF. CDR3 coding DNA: TGTGCCAGCAGGAGAGGGGGGGCGGGCACTGAAGCTTTCTTT.

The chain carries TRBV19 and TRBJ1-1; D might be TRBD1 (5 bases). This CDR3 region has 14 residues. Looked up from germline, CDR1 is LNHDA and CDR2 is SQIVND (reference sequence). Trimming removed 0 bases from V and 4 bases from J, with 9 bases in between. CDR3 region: CASSIDRAGTEAFF. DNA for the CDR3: TGTGCCAGTAGTATAGACAGGGCGGGCACTGAAGCTTTCTTT.

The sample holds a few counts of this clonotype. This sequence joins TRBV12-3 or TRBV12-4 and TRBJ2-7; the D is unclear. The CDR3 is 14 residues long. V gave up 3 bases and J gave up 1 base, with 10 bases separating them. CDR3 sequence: CASSFGEKSYEQYF. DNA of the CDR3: TGTGCCAGCAGTTTTGGGGAAAAATCCTACGAGCAGTACTTC.

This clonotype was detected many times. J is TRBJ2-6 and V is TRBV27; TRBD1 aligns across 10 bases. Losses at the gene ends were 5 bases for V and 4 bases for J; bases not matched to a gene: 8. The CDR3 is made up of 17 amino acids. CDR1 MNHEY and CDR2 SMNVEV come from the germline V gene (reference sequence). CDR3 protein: CASSDPGQGRGANVLTF. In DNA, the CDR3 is TGTGCCAGCAGTGATCCGGGACAGGGGAGAGGGGCCAACGTCCTGACTTTC.

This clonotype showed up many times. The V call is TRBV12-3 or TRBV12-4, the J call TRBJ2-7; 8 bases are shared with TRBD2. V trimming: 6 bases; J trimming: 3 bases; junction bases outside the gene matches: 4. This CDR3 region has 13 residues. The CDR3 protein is CASSFTSGYEQYF. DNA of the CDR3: TGTGCCAGCAGCTTCACTAGCGGCTACGAGCAGTACTTC.

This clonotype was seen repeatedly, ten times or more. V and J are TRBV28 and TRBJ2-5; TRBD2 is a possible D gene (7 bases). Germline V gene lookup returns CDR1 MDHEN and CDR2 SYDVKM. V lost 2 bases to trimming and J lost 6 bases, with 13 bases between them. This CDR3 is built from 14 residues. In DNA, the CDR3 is TGTGCCAGCAGTTTACCCGGGGGGCTGAAGACCCAGTACTTC. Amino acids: CASSLPGGLKTQYF.

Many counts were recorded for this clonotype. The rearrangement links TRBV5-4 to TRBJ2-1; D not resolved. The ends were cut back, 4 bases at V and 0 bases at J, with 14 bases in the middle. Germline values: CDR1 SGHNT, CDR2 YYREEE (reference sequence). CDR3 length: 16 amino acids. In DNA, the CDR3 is TGTGCCAGCAGCGGTAAGGTGGTAAGCTCCTACAATGAGCAGTTCTTC. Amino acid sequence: CASSGKVVSSYNEQFF.

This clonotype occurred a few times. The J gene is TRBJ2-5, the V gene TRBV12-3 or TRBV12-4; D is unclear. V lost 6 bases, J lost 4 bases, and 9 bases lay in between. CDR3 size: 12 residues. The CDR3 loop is CASSRISETQYF. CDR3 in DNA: TGTGCCAGCAGCCGCATCTCAGAGACCCAGTACTTC.

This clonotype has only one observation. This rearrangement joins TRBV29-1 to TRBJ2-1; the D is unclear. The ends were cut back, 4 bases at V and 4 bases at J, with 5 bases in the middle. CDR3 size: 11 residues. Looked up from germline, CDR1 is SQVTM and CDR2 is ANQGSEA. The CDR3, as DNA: TGCAGCGTTGTTAGGTACAATGAGCAGTTCTTC. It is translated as CSVVRYNEQFF.

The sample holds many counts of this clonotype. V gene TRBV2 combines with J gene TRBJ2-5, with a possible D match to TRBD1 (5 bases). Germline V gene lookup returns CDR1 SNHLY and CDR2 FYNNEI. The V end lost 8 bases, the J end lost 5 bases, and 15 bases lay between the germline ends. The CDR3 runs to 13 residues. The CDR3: CASEQGEVETQYF. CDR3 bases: TGTGCCAGCGAACAAGGGGAAGTGGAGACCCAGTACTTC.

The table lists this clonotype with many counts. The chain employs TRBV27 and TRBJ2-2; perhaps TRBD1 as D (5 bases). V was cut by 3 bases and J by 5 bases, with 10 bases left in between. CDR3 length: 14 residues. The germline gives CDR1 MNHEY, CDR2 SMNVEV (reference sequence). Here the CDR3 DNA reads TGTGCCAGCAGTTTCCAGGGTCGGACCGGGGAGCTGTTTTTT. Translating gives CASSFQGRTGELFF.

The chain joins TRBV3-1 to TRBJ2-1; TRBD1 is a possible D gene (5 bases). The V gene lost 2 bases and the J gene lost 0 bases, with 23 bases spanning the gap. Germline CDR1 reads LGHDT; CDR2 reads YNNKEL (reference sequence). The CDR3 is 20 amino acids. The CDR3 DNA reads TGTGCCAGCAGCCAACCAGGGATCCCAATTCACTCAACCTCCTACAATGAGCAGTTCTTC. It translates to CASSQPGIPIHSTSYNEQFF.

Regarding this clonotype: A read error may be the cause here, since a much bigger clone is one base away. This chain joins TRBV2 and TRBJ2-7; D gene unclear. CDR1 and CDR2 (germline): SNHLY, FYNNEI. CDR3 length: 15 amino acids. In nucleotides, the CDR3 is TGTGCCAGCAGTGAGATTGACCCCTCCTCCTGCGAGCAGTACTTC. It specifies CASSEIDPSSCEQYF.

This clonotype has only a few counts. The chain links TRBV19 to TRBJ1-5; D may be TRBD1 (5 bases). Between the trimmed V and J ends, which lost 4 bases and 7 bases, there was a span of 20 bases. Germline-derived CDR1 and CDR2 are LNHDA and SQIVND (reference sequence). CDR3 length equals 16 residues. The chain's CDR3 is CASSNDPGVVRQPQHF. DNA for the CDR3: TGTGCCAGTAGTAACGACCCGGGGGTTGTTAGACAGCCCCAGCATTTT.

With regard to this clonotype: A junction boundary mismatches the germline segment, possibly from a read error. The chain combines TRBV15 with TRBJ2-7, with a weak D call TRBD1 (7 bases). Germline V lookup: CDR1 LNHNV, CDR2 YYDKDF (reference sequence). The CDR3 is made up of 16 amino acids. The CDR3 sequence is CATSRDLAGGSCEQYF. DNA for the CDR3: TGTGCCACCAGCAGAGATTTGGCAGGGGGGTCCTGCGAGCAGTACTTC. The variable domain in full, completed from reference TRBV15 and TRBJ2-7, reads DAMVIQNPRYQVTQFGKPVTLSCSQTLNHNVMYWYQQKSSQAPKLLFHYYDKDFNNEADTPDNFQSRRPNTSFCFLDIRSPGLGDTAMYLCATSRDLAGGSCEQYFGPGTRLTVT.

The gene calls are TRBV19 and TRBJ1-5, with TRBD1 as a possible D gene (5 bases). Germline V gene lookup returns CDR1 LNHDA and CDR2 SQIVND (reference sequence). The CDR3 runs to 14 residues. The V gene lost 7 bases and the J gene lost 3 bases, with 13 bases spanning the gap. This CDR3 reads CASTFGGFNQPQHF. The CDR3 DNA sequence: TGTGCCAGTACCTTCGGGGGGTTCAATCAGCCCCAGCATTTT.

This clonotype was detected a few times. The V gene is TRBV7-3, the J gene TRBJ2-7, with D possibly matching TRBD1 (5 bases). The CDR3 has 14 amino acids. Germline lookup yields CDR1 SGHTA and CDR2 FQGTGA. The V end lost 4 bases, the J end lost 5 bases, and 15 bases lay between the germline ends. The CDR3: CASSSPGYIHEQYF. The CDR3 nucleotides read TGTGCCAGCAGCTCCCCAGGGTATATCCACGAGCAGTACTTC.

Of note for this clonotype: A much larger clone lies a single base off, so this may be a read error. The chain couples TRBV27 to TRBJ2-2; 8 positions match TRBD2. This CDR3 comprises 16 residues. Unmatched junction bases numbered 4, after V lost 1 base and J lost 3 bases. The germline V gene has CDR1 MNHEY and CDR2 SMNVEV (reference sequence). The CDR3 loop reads CASSLLAGLDTGELFF. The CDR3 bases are TGTGCCAGCAGTTTATTAGCGGGGTTGGACACCGGGGAGCTGTTTTTT.

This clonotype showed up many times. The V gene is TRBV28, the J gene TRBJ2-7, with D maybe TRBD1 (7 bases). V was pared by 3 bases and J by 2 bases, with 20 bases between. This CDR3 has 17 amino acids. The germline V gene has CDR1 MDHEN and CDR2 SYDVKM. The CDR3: CASSFRGTGTATYEQYF. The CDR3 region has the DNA TGTGCCAGCAGTTTTCGGGGGACCGGGACAGCAACCTACGAGCAGTACTTC.

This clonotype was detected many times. The CDR3 sequence is CAWSGYNEQFF. CDR3 nucleotides: TGTGCCTGGAGTGGTTACAATGAGCAGTTCTTC. The rearrangement links TRBV30 to TRBJ2-1, with no clear D. CDR1 GTSNPN and CDR2 SVGIG come from the germline V gene (reference sequence). This CDR3 has 11 residues. Trimming pared 1 base from V and 4 bases from J, leaving 2 bases between.

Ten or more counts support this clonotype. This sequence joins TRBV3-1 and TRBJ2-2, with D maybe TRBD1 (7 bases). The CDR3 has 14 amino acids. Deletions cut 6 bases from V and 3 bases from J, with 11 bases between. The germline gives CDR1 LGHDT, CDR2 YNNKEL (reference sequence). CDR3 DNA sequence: TGTGCCAGCAGGCGGGACAGTTACACCGGGGAGCTGTTTTTT. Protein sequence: CASRRDSYTGELFF.

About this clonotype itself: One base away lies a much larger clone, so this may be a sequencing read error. The CDR3 reads CASSPEGAGAGETQYF. The CDR3 coding sequence is TGTGCCAGCAGCCCCGAGGGGGCAGGGGCTGGAGAGACCCAGTACTTC. This chain joins TRBV11-2 and TRBJ2-5; TRBD1 agrees at 7 bases. Germline V CDR1 and CDR2: SGHAT, FQNNGV. This CDR3 region has 16 residues. V gave up 5 bases and J gave up 4 bases; unmatched junction bases: 13.

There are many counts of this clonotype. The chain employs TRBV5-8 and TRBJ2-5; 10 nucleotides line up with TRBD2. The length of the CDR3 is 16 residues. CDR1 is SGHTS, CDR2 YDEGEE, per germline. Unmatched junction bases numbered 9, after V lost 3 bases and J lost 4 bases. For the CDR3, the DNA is TGTGCCAGCAGCTCCGGAGGTTGGACTAGCGGAGAGACCCAGTACTTC. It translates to CASSSGGWTSGETQYF.

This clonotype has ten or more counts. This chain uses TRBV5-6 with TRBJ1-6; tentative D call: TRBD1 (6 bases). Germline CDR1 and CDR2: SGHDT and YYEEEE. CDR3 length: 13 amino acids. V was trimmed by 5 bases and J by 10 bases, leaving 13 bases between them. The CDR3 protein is CASSPGRGSPLHF. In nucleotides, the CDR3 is TGTGCCAGCAGTCCAGGGAGGGGGTCACCCCTCCACTTT.